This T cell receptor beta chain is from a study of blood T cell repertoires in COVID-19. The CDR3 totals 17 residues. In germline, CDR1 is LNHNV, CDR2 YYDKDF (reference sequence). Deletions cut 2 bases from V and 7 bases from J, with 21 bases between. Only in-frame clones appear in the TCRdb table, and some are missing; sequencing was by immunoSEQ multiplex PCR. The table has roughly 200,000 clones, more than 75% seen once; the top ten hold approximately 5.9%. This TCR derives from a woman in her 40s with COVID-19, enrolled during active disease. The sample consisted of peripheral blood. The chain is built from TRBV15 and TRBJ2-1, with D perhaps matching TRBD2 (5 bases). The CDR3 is CATSRQRGDPRENEQFF. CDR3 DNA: TGTGCCACCAGCAGACAGAGAGGCGACCCAAGGGAGAATGAGCAGTTCTTC.